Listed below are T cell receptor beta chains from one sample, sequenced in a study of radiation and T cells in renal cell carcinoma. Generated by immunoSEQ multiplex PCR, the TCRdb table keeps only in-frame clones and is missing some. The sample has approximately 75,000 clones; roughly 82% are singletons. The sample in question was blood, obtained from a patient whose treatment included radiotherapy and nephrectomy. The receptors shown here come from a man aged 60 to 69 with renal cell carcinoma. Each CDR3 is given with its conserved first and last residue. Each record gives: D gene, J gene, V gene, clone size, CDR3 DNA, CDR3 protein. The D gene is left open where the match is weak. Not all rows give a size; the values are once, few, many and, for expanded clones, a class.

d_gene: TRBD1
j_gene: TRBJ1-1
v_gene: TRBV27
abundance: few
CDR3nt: TGTGCCAGCAGTTTAAGGGGGACAGGGGGAATGGGCACTGAAGCTTTCTTT
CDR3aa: CASSLRGTGGMGTEAFF

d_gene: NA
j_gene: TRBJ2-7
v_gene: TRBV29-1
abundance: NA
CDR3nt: TGCAGCGTTGAAGGGCCCGAGTCCTACGAGCAGTACTTC
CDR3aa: CSVEGPESYEQYF

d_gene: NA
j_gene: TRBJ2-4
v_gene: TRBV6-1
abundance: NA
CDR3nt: TGTGCCAGCAGTGAACAGGGTACCAGCCCCAAAAACATTCAGTACTTC
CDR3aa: CASSEQGTSPKNIQYF

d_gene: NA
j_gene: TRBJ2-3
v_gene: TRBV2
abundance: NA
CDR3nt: TGTGCCAGCAGGGGTACAGTTGTTAGCACAGATACGCAGTATTTT
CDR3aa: CASRGTVVSTDTQYF

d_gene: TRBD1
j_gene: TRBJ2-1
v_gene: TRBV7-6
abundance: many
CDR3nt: TGTGCCAGCAGCTTAGCGCGGACAGGCTACAATGAGCAGTTCTTC
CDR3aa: CASSLARTGYNEQFF

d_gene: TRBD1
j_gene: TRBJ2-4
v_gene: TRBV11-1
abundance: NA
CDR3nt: TGTGCCAGCAGCTCCCGACAGGGGGCGAGGGCCAAAAACATTCAGTACTTC
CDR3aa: CASSSRQGARAKNIQYF

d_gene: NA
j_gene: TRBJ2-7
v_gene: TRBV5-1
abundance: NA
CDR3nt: TGCGCCAGCAGCTTGGGCCAAGAAGCCAACGAGCAGTACTTC
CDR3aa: CASSLGQEANEQYF

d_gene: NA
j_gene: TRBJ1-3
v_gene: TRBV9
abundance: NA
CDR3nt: TGTGCCAGCAGCGGGAGGGGCTCTGGAAACACCATATATTTT
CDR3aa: CASSGRGSGNTIYF

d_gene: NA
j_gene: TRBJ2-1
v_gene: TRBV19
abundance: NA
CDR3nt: TGTGCCAGTAGTATAGATCTGACTGGGCGGGAGCAGTTCTTC
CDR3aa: CASSIDLTGREQFF

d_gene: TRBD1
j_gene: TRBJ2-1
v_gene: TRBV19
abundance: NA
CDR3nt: TGTGCCAGTAGTCCCCTAACCGGGACAGTAAGCTCCTACAATGAGCAGTTCTTC
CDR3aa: CASSPLTGTVSSYNEQFF

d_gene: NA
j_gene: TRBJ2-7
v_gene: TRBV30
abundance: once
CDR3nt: TGTGCCTGGAGTACTTACCGGGCTGACGAGCAGTACTTC
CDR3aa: CAWSTYRADEQYF

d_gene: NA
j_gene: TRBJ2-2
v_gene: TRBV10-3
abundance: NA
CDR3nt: TGTGCCATCCGTGAGCCCACCGGGGAGCTGTTTTTT
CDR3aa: CAIREPTGELFF

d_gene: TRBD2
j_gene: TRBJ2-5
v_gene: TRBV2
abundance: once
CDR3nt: TGTGCCAGCAGTGAGACTAGCGGGACCGGCCTCCAGTACTTC
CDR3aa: CASSETSGTGLQYF

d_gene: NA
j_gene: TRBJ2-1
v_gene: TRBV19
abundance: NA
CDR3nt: TGTGCCAGTAGGGGGTCGACGGGGTGGACCTACAATGAGCAGTTCTTC
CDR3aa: CASRGSTGWTYNEQFF

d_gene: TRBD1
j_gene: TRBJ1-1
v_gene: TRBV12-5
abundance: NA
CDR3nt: TGTGCTAGTGGGAATGGACAGGGGAACACTGAAGCTTTCTTT
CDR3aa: CASGNGQGNTEAFF

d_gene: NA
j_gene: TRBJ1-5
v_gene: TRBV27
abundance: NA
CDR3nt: TGTGCCAGCAGTACCTGGGGTATTAATCAGCCCCAGCATTTT
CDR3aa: CASSTWGINQPQHF

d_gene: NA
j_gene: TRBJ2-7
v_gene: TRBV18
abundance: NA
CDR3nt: TGTGCCAGCTCACCACCCCAGGGAATTATGGTCGAGCAGTACTTC
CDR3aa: CASSPPQGIMVEQYF

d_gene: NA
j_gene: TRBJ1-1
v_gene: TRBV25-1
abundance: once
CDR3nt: TGTGCCTCGAGGGTTGGGGGTACTGAAGCTTTCTTT
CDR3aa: CASRVGGTEAFF

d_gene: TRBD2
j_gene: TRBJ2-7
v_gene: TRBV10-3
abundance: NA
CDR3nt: TGTGCCATCAGTCGACTAGCGGGAGGGTCCTACGAGCAGTACTTC
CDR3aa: CAISRLAGGSYEQYF

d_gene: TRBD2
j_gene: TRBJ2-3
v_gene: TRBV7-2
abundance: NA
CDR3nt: TGTGCCAGCAGACCAAGGACTAGCCCTAAAGATACGCAGTATTTT
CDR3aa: CASRPRTSPKDTQYF

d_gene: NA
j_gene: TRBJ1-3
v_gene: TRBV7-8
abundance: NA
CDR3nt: TGTGCCAGCAGCTTAACCGGGGCTAGTGGAAACACCATATATTTT
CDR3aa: CASSLTGASGNTIYF

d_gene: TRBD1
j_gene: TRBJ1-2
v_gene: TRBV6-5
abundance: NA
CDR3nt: TGTGCCAGCAGTTACCGGGACAGGGGATATGGAGGCTACACCTTC
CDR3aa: CASSYRDRGYGGYTF

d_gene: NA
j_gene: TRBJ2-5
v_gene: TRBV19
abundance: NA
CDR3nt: TGTGCCAGTAGTATTTTGTCGGACACACAAGAGACCCAGTACTTC
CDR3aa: CASSILSDTQETQYF

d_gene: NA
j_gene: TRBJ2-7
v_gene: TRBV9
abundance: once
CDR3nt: TGTGCCAGCAGCGTAGGAGGGAGAGAGGGCGAGCAGTACTTC
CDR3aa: CASSVGGREGEQYF

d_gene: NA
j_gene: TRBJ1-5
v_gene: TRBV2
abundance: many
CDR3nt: TGTGCCAGCAGTGCGGTTCGGCAACTTACACAGCCCCAGCATTTT
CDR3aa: CASSAVRQLTQPQHF

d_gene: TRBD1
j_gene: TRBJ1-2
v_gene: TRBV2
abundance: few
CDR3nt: TGTGCCAGCAGAGGGGACAGAGTCGGCGATGGCTACACCTTC
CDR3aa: CASRGDRVGDGYTF

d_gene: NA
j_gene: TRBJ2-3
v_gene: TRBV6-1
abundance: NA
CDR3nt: TGTGCCAGCAGTGATAGCCTACAGGGTAAAGATACGCAGTATTTT
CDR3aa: CASSDSLQGKDTQYF